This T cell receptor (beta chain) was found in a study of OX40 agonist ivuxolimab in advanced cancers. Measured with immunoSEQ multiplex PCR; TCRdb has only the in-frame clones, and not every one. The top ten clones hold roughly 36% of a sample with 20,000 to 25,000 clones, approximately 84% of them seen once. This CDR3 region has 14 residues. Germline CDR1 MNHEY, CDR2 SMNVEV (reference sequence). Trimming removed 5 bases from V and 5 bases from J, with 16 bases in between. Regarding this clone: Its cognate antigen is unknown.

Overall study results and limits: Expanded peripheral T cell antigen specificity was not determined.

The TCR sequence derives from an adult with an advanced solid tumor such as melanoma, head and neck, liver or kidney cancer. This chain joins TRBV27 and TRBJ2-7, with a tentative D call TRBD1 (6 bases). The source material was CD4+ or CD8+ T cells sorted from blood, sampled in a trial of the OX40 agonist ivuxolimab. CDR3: CASSPTGTGHEQYF. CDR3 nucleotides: TGTGCCAGCAGTCCCACCGGAACAGGGCACGAGCAGTACTTC.